This entry is about one T cell receptor beta chain. This specimen belongs to a study of blood T cell repertoires in COVID-19. Profiled with immunoSEQ multiplex PCR; TCRdb holds only in-frame clones, not every one. The sample includes roughly 100,000 clones, over 85% of them seen just once. Germline loops: CDR1 WSHSY, CDR2 SAAADI. V gave up 4 bases and J gave up 6 bases; unmatched junction bases: 5. The CDR3 runs to 14 residues. The clonotype comes from a woman between 50 and 59 years old with COVID-19, enrolled during active disease. The rearrangement uses TRBV10-2 and TRBJ2-2; 7 nucleotides align to TRBD1. The sequenced material came from peripheral blood. CDR3 nucleotide sequence: TGCGCCAGCAGTGCACAGGGGCCCCCCGGGGAGCTGTTTTTT. Protein sequence: CASSAQGPPGELFF.